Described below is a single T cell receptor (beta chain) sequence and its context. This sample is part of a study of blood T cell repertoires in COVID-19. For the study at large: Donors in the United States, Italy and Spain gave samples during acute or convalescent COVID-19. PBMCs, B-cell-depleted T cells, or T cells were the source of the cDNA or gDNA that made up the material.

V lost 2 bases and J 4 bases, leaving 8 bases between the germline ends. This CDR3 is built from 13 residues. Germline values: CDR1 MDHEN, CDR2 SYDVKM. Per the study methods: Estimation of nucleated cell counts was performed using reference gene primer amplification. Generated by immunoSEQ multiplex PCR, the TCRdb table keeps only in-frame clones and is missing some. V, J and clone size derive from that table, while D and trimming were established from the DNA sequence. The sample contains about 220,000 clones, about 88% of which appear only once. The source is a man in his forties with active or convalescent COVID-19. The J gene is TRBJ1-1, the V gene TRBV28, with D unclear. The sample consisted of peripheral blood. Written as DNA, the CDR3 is TGTGCCAGCAGTTTAGAGCCCTCCACTGAAGCTTTCTTT. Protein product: CASSLEPSTEAFF.